These T cell receptor beta chains were read from a single sample in a study of control samples from healthy donors and cancer patients. Only in-frame clones appear in the TCRdb table, and some are missing; sequencing was by immunoSEQ multiplex PCR. This sample has 130,000 or so clones, with roughly 94% found just once. The source material was PBMCs. The receptors come from a man aged 55 to 70 with colorectal cancer. CDR3s include the opening cysteine and the closing phenylalanine or tryptophan. D genes are given only for firm matches. Clone size is not always given. Where it is, it says once, few, many or a class for expanded clones.

d_call	clone_size	v_call	j_call	cdr3_nt	cdr3_aa
.	.	TRBV2	TRBJ2-7	TGTGCCAGCGGGAAGGCAGGGGCCAGCTACGAGCAGTACTTC	CASGKAGASYEQYF
.	.	TRBV6-1	TRBJ1-1	TGTGCCAGCAGTGATAACACTGAAGCTTTCTTT	CASSDNTEAFF
TRBD2	.	TRBV6-5	TRBJ2-4	TGTGCCAGCATCTCATCGGGGGGAGCCAAAAACATTCAGTACTTC	CASISSGGAKNIQYF
.	.	TRBV30	TRBJ2-7	TGTGCCTGGACCCCTAGGGGCCACTACGAGCAGTACTTC	CAWTPRGHYEQYF
TRBD1	.	TRBV9	TRBJ2-1	TGTGCCAGCAGCCTCCGGACAGGGGCAAGCTCCTACAATGAGCAGTTCTTC	CASSLRTGASSYNEQFF
TRBD1	once	TRBV5-1	TRBJ2-7	TGCGCCAGCACCTCCGGGACAGGGGGGAACTACGAGCAGTACTTC	CASTSGTGGNYEQYF
.	.	TRBV7-9	TRBJ1-3	TGTGCCAGCAGTGTCGGGGGGAACTCTGGAAACACCATATATTTT	CASSVGGNSGNTIYF
TRBD1	.	TRBV3-1/TRBV3-2	TRBJ1-4	TGTGCCAGCAGCTACACAGGGGGTAATGAAAAACTGTTTTTT	CASSYTGGNEKLFF
.	.	TRBV9	TRBJ2-7	TGTGCCAGCAGCGTAGCCCCCGCCCCGAGCCCCTACGAGCAGTACTTC	CASSVAPAPSPYEQYF
.	once	TRBV13	TRBJ2-5	TGTGCCAGCAGCTTTATTGGGGTCCGAGAGACCCAGTACTTC	CASSFIGVRETQYF
.	.	TRBV4-1	TRBJ1-5	TGCGCCAGCAGCCAAGAGGGGGCTTCGAGCAATCAGCCCCAGCATTTT	CASSQEGASSNQPQHF
.	.	TRBV5-1	TRBJ2-5	TGCGCCAGCAGCTCGGCAGGCCAAGAGACCCAGTACTTC	CASSSAGQETQYF
.	.	TRBV5-1	TRBJ2-5	TGCGCCAGCAGCTTTACAGGGCAAGAGACCCAGTACTTC	CASSFTGQETQYF